This T cell receptor beta chain was found in a study of blood T cell repertoires in COVID-19. This CDR3 has 14 residues. The germline V gene encodes CDR1 SGHVS and CDR2 FQNEAQ. V lost 1 base and J lost 7; bases outside the gene matches: 7. Sequencing used immunoSEQ multiplex PCR; TCRdb keeps in-frame clones, though not all of them. The sample holds roughly 200,000 clones, 70% to 90% seen once. This TCR came from a woman aged 35 to 49 with acute COVID-19. The V call is TRBV7-8, the J call TRBJ2-7; 7 bases are a match to TRBD2. Sequenced material: PBMCs or T cells enriched from blood (not recorded which). The chain's CDR3 is CASSLVGTTGEQYF. For the CDR3, the DNA is TGTGCCAGCAGCTTAGTCGGGACTACGGGAGAGCAGTACTTC.